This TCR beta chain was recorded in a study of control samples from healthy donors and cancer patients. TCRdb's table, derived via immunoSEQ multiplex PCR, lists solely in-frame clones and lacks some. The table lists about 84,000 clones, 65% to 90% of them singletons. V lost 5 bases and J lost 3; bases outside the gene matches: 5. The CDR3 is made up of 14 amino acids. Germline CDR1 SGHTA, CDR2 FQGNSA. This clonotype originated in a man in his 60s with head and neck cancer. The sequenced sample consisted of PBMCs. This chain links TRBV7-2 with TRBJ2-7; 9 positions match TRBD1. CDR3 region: CASSTTGGGYEQYF. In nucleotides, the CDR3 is TGTGCCAGCAGCACAACAGGGGGCGGCTACGAGCAGTACTTC.